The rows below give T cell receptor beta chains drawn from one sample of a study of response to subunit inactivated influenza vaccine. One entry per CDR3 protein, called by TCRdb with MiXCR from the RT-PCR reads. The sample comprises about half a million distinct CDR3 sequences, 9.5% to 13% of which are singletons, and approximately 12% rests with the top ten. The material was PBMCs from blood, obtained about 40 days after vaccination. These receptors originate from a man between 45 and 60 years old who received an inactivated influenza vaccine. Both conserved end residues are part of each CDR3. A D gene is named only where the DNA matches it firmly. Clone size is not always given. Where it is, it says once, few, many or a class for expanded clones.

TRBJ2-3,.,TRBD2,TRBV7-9,CASSLELGLAGADTQYF,TGTGCCAGCAGCTTAGAGTTGGGACTAGCGGGAGCTGATACGCAGTATTTT
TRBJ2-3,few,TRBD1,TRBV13,CASSRRQGAQGDTQYF,TGTGCCAGCAGCCGACGACAGGGGGCTCAGGGAGATACGCAGTATTTT
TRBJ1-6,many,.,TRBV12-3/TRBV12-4,CASSFDLGAGGSPLHF,TGTGCCAGCAGTTTTGACCTGGGGGCTGGTGGTTCACCCCTCCACTTT
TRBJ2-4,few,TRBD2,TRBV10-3,CAISDRLAGGPDKNIQYF,TGTGCCATCAGTGATCGGCTAGCGGGGGGGCCGGACAAAAACATTCAGTACTTC
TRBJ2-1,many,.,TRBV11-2,CASSNRENPYNEQFF,TGTGCCAGCAGCAATCGGGAGAACCCCTACAATGAGCAGTTCTTC
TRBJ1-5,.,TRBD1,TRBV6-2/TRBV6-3,CASTPDRVFNQPQHF,TGTGCCAGCACCCCTGACAGGGTCTTTAATCAGCCCCAGCATTTT
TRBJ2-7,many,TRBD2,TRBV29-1,CSVKGLAGNYEQYF,TGCAGCGTTAAGGGACTAGCGGGAAATTACGAGCAGTACTTC
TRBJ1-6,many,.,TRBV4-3,CASSQDNRVNSPLHF,TGCGCCAGCAGCCAAGATAACAGGGTAAATTCACCCCTCCACTTT
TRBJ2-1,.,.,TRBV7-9,CASSLAREINEQFF,TGTGCCAGCAGCTTAGCGCGAGAGATCAATGAGCAGTTCTTC
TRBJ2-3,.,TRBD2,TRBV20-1,CSALADGWSDTQYF,TGCAGTGCTCTAGCGGATGGCTGGTCAGATACGCAGTATTTT
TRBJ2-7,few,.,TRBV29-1,CSVGRGAFEQYF,TGCAGCGTTGGAAGGGGGGCTTTCGAGCAGTACTTC
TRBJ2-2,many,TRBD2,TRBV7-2,CASSLTSGGNTGELFF,TGTGCCAGCAGCTTAACTAGCGGGGGGAACACCGGGGAGCTGTTTTTT
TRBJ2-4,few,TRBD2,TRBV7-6,CASSSLGLAGEKNIQYF,TGTGCCAGCAGCTCACTAGGACTAGCGGGAGAGAAAAACATTCAGTACTTC
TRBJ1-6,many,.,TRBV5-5,CASSRQPDSPLHF,TGTGCCAGCAGCCGCCAACCAGATTCACCCCTCCACTTT
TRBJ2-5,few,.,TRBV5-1,CASSLGTVEETQYF,TGCGCCAGCAGCTTGGGGACAGTTGAAGAGACCCAGTACTTC
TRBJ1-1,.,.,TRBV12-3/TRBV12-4,CASSLAGGGRTEAFF,TGTGCCAGCAGTTTAGCAGGAGGGGGGAGGACTGAAGCTTTCTTT
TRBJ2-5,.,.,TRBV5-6,CASSLGPRVDSETQYF,TGTGCCAGCAGCTTGGGTCCAAGGGTTGATTCGGAGACCCAGTACTTC
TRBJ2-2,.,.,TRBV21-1,CASSKRPSGQGIGELFF,TGTGCCAGCAGCAAAAGGCCTTCGGGACAGGGGATCGGGGAGCTGTTTTTT
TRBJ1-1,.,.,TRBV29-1,CSVVPFADEAFF,TGCAGCGTTGTCCCCTTTGCGGATGAAGCTTTCTTT
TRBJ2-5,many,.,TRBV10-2,CASSESTETQYF,TGCGCCAGCAGTGAGTCAACTGAGACCCAGTACTTC
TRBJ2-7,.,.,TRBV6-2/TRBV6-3,CASSYGVTGRSYEQYF,TGTGCCAGCAGTTACGGGGTAACGGGGAGAAGCTACGAGCAGTACTTC
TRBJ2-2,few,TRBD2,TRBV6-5,CASSWTQAGGNTGELFF,TGTGCCAGCAGTTGGACACAAGCGGGGGGCAACACCGGGGAGCTGTTTTTT